This T cell receptor (beta chain) was observed in a study of blood T cell repertoires in COVID-19. Method: immunoSEQ multiplex PCR; TCRdb's copy keeps in-frame clones and lacks some. The sample lists roughly 75,000 clones, 74% occurring once. V was clipped by 2 bases and J by 4 bases, with 15 bases between them. From germline, CDR1 is MNHEY and CDR2 SVGAGI. The CDR3 runs to 16 residues. V is TRBV6-5 and J is TRBJ1-3; D is possibly TRBD1 (6 bases). This TCR came from a human donor with acute or convalescent COVID-19. The donor label of this sample is uncertain. Sequencing was carried out using peripheral blood. CDR3 residues: CASSYRRQAEGNTIYF. Written as DNA, the CDR3 is TGTGCCAGCAGTTACAGGCGACAGGCGGAGGGAAACACCATATATTTT.